Each of the 27 T cell receptor beta chains below was sequenced from the same sample in a study of PD-1 blockade in classical Hodgkin lymphoma. The assay was immunoSEQ multiplex PCR, and TCRdb's table has in-frame clones only and misses some. The table records tens of thousands of clones, roughly 76% of them present only once. Time point indicated: cycle 4 day 1 (C4D1), after less than seven weeks of nivolumab. Every one of the patients relapsed after autologous stem cell transplantation (brentuximab vedotin exposure was variable). The authors purified CD4+ T cells from thawed PBMCs by magnetic negative selection. The starting material was CD4+ T cells from blood, obtained before the fourth cycle of nivolumab. The receptors come from a human donor with classical Hodgkin lymphoma.

This clone has a handful of counts. V gene TRBV6-6 combines with J gene TRBJ1-1, with D unresolved. Germline V gene sequence: CDR1 MNHNY, CDR2 SVGAGI (reference sequence). Deletions cut 6 bases from V and 9 bases from J, with 11 bases between. This CDR3 is 11 amino acids long. The CDR3 sequence: CASSPDGKAFF. The DNA for the CDR3 is TGTGCCAGCAGCCCAGATGGGAAAGCTTTCTTT.

The chain employs TRBV7-3 and TRBJ1-5; D gene uncertain. The germline gives CDR1 SGHTA, CDR2 FQGTGA. Trimming stripped 1 base from V and 5 bases from J, with 6 bases between. This CDR3 has 13 amino acids. The chain's CDR3 is CASSLSSDQPQHF. CDR3 DNA sequence: TGTGCCAGCAGCTTAAGCAGTGATCAGCCCCAGCATTTT.

This clone was found once. The J gene is TRBJ1-2, the V gene TRBV21-1; TRBD1 is taken as the D call from the table, unchecked against the DNA. TRBV21-1 is assigned pseudogene status. This CDR3 is 14 amino acids long. The CDR3 sequence is CASTNYRSTYGYTF. The CDR3 DNA is TGTGCCAGCACCAATTACAGGAGTACCTATGGCTACACCTTC.

This chain joins TRBV28 and TRBJ1-1; 10 bases align to TRBD1. Unmatched junction bases numbered 10, after V lost 5 bases and J lost 1 base. Germline V gene sequence: CDR1 MDHEN, CDR2 SYDVKM. The CDR3 is 17 residues long. CDR3 loop: CASSPGQGNLGNTEAFF. As DNA, the CDR3 is TGTGCCAGCAGTCCGGGACAGGGGAACTTGGGGAACACTGAAGCTTTCTTT.

The chain recombines TRBV19 with TRBJ1-5, with D maybe TRBD1 (6 bases). Germline CDR1 is LNHDA and CDR2 is SQIVND (reference sequence). V lost 3 bases and J lost 0, with 18 bases in between. The CDR3 runs 18 residues. The CDR3 DNA reads as TGTGCCAGTAGTATGAACAGGGTGCGGACCTATAGCAATCAGCCCCAGCATTTT. Protein sequence: CASSMNRVRTYSNQPQHF.

This clone was counted a few times. V and J are TRBV7-9 and TRBJ2-7; D gene ambiguous. Trimming shortened V by 1 base and J by 2 bases, and 12 bases separated the two germline ends. CDR3 length: 15 residues. Germline loops: CDR1 SEHNR, CDR2 FQNEAQ (reference sequence). CDR3 coding DNA: TGTGCCAGCAGCTTAGTGATGGGCACCGCCTACGAGCAGTACTTC. Translation: CASSLVMGTAYEQYF.

This chain connects TRBV18 to TRBJ2-5; the D gene is possibly TRBD1 (6 bases). The CDR3 loop spans 14 amino acids. CDR1 and CDR2 (germline): KGHSH, LQKENI. Deletions cut 2 bases from V and 1 base from J, with 8 bases between. The DNA for the CDR3 is TGTGCCAGCTCACCATTGACAGGCCAAGAGACCCAGTACTTC. Its protein product is CASSPLTGQETQYF. Drawing the rest from reference TRBV18 and TRBJ2-5, the complete variable domain is NAGVMQNPRHLVRRRGQEARLRCSPMKGHSHVYWYRQLPEEGLKFMVYLQKENIIDESGMPKERFSAEFPKEGPSILRIQQVVRGDSAAYFCASSPLTGQETQYFGPGTRLLVL.

This rearrangement joins TRBV5-6 to TRBJ2-7, with 10 bases that match TRBD2. The CDR3 contains 17 residues. V lost 1 base, J lost 3 bases, and 10 bases stayed unmatched. Per the germline V gene, CDR1 is SGHDT and CDR2 is YYEEEE. The CDR3 is CASSLSSGGPRDYEQYF. CDR3 bases: TGTGCCAGCAGCTTGAGTAGCGGGGGGCCCCGAGACTACGAGCAGTACTTC.

This clone was counted between two and nine times. V is TRBV20-1 and J is TRBJ1-1; no definite D call. V dropped 3 bases and J dropped 8 bases, with 10 bases sitting between them. This CDR3 is 11 amino acids long. CDR1 DFQATT and CDR2 SNEGSKA come from the germline V gene (reference sequence). The CDR3 nucleotides are TGCAGTGCTAGGGCCGACCAAGAAGCTTTCTTT. Its translation is CSARADQEAFF.

The chain recombines TRBV19 with TRBJ1-3; TRBD1 matches 7 bases. The length of the CDR3 is 15 residues. Germline V gene sequence: CDR1 LNHDA, CDR2 SQIVND (reference sequence). V shed 3 bases and J 0 bases; nucleotides not matched to a gene: 2. The CDR3 nucleotides are TGTGCCAGTAGTATCGGGACAGTCTCTGGAAACACCATATATTTT. Translating gives CASSIGTVSGNTIYF.

The genes are TRBV9 and TRBJ2-1, with 7 bases identical to TRBD1. The V segment lost 1 base and the J segment 3 bases; nucleotides outside the gene matches: 4. The CDR3 sequence is 15 residues long. The germline V gene encodes CDR1 SGDLS and CDR2 YYNGEE. Here the CDR3 DNA reads TGTGCCAGCAGCGTAAAAGGACAGGACTACAATGAGCAGTTCTTC. Protein sequence: CASSVKGQDYNEQFF.

The chain couples TRBV7-9 to TRBJ1-4, with D unresolved. Trimming shortened V by 5 bases and J by 3 bases, and 10 bases separated the two germline ends. This CDR3 has 14 residues. Germline CDR1 SEHNR, CDR2 FQNEAQ (reference sequence). The CDR3 loop reads CASSAPPANEKLFF. CDR3 bases: TGTGCCAGCAGCGCTCCTCCGGCTAATGAAAAACTGTTTTTT.

This clone has a handful of counts. The chain is built from TRBV7-9 and TRBJ1-2, with D perhaps matching TRBD1 (5 bases). The germline CDR1 and CDR2 sequences are SEHNR and FQNEAQ (reference sequence). The CDR3 contains 13 residues. The V and J ends lost 5 bases and 4 bases respectively, with 11 bases between them. CDR3 sequence reads: CASSTGQGYGYTF. The CDR3 nucleotides are TGTGCCAGCAGCACCGGCCAGGGCTATGGCTACACCTTC.

The rearrangement uses TRBV5-6 and TRBJ1-3, with D possibly TRBD1 on 5 matching bases. Between the trimmed V and J ends, which lost 3 bases and 0 bases, there was a span of 10 bases. The CDR3 sequence is 15 residues long. Germline values: CDR1 SGHDT, CDR2 YYEEEE. The CDR3 nucleotides are TGTGCCAGCAGCTCGGGACCGATCTCTGGAAACACCATATATTTT. Translated: CASSSGPISGNTIYF.

The chain joins TRBV11-3 to TRBJ1-2; 7 bases align to TRBD1. There are 13 residues in the CDR3. Unmatched junction bases numbered 4, after V lost 2 bases and J lost 7 bases. CDR1 and CDR2 from the germline V gene are SGHNT and YENEEA. CDR3 protein: CASSLSTGSGYTF. CDR3 DNA sequence: TGTGCCAGCAGCTTATCGACAGGGAGTGGCTACACCTTC.

This chain joins TRBV7-2 and TRBJ1-4; perhaps TRBD1 as D (5 bases). The CDR3 length is 14 residues. V gave up 1 base and J gave up 3 bases, with 6 bases separating them. Germline-derived CDR1 and CDR2 are SGHTA and FQGNSA. The CDR3 reads CASSLEQANEKLFF. The DNA of the CDR3 is TGTGCCAGCAGCTTAGAACAGGCTAATGAAAAACTGTTTTTT.

The genes are TRBV5-8 and TRBJ2-5; possibly TRBD1 for D (7 bases). The CDR3 length is 14 residues. V lost 2 bases to trimming and J lost 6 bases, with 14 bases between them. Germline values: CDR1 SGHTS, CDR2 YDEGEE. This CDR3 reads CASSFEPGGKTQYF. The CDR3 nucleotides are TGTGCCAGCAGCTTCGAACCAGGGGGGAAGACCCAGTACTTC. The whole variable domain, remainder taken from reference TRBV5-8 and TRBJ2-5, is EAGVTQSPTHLIKTRGQQATLRCSPISGHTSVYWYQQALGLGLQFLLWYDEGEERNRGNFPPRFSGRQFPNYSSELNVNALELEDSALYLCASSFEPGGKTQYFGPGTRLLVL.

This chain connects TRBV5-1 to TRBJ1-3, with D possibly being TRBD1 (5 bases). CDR3 size: 16 residues. With 3 bases removed from V and 2 bases from J, the gap between germline ends came to 15 bases. Germline loops: CDR1 SGHRS, CDR2 YFSETQ. CDR3: CASSWGGTGAGNTIYF. DNA of the CDR3: TGCGCCAGCAGCTGGGGAGGTACGGGGGCTGGAAACACCATATATTTT. Supplemented by reference TRBV5-1 and TRBJ1-3, the full variable domain reads KAGVTQTPRYLIKTRGQQVTLSCSPISGHRSVSWYQQTPGQGLQFLFEYFSETQRNKGNFPGRFSGRQFSNSRSEMNVSTLELGDSALYLCASSWGGTGAGNTIYFGEGSWLTVV.

The table lists this clone with a few counts. V is TRBV30 and J is TRBJ1-5; D is uncertain. This CDR3 is built from 13 residues. Trimming removed 3 bases from V and 4 bases from J, with 10 bases in between. Germline V gene sequence: CDR1 GTSNPN, CDR2 SVGIG (reference sequence). The CDR3 region has the DNA TGTGCCTGGAGCCTGACCGGGAATCAGCCCCAGCATTTT. As protein: CAWSLTGNQPQHF.

The chain carries TRBV5-1 and TRBJ1-1, with D possibly TRBD1 on 5 matching bases. V lost 4 bases, J lost 3 bases, and 13 bases lay in between. Germline V CDR1 and CDR2: SGHRS, YFSETQ. The length of the CDR3 is 14 residues. CDR3 loop: CASSPFTGDTEAFF. In nucleotides, the CDR3 is TGCGCCAGCAGCCCCTTTACAGGAGACACTGAAGCTTTCTTT.

This clone was seen once. The rearrangement joins TRBV9 to TRBJ1-5; D is undetermined. Trimming shortened V by 0 bases and J by 6 bases, and 10 bases separated the two germline ends. Looked up from germline, CDR1 is SGDLS and CDR2 is YYNGEE. The CDR3 runs to 14 residues. CDR3 residues: CASSVGFFGQPQHF. In DNA, the CDR3 is TGTGCCAGCAGCGTAGGGTTCTTTGGTCAGCCCCAGCATTTT.

V and J are TRBV30 and TRBJ1-4, with D possibly matching TRBD1 (6 bases). The CDR3 has 14 amino acids. The V end lost 1 base, the J end lost 7 bases, and 13 bases lay between the germline ends. Germline V gene lookup returns CDR1 GTSNPN and CDR2 SVGIG (reference sequence). In nucleotides, the CDR3 is TGTGCCTGGAGTGCGGGGCCCAGGGGTGAAAAACTGTTTTTT. It yields the protein CAWSAGPRGEKLFF.

V usage is TRBV29-1 and J usage is TRBJ1-2; 9 bases are shared with TRBD1. Losses at the gene ends were 4 bases for V and 7 bases for J; bases not matched to a gene: 10. The germline CDR1 and CDR2 sequences are SQVTM and ANQGSEA. CDR3 size: 14 residues. CDR3 sequence reads: CSVGSGGTGFGYTF. Here the CDR3 DNA reads TGCAGCGTTGGAAGCGGGGGGACAGGGTTTGGCTACACCTTC.

This clone appeared a single time. The chain recombines TRBV28 with TRBJ2-1, with 14 nucleotides matching TRBD2. There are 17 residues in the CDR3. V shed 7 bases, J shed 6 bases, and the junction held 11 bases outside the gene matches. From germline, CDR1 is MDHEN and CDR2 SYDVKM. Here the CDR3 reads CASNPVTSGGAVNEQFF. The CDR3 region has the DNA TGTGCCAGCAACCCCGTGACTAGCGGGGGGGCTGTCAATGAGCAGTTCTTC.

This clone was counted a few times. This sequence joins TRBV4-1 and TRBJ1-6, with unresolved D. Germline V gives CDR1 MGHRA, CDR2 YSYEKL. The CDR3 spans 17 residues. V dropped 0 bases and J dropped 9 bases, with 18 bases sitting between them. CDR3 loop: CASSQDPRAAVSSPLHF. The CDR3 coding sequence is TGCGCCAGCAGCCAAGATCCGAGGGCAGCTGTTTCTTCACCCCTCCACTTT.

The rearrangement links TRBV19 to TRBJ1-5; tentative D call: TRBD1 (5 bases). Germline values: CDR1 LNHDA, CDR2 SQIVND (reference sequence). The V end lost 7 bases, the J end lost 4 bases, and 11 bases lay between the germline ends. CDR3 size: 13 residues. CDR3: CASTTGANQPQHF. In DNA, the CDR3 is TGTGCCAGTACCACCGGGGCTAATCAGCCCCAGCATTTT. Full variable domain (missing parts from reference TRBV19 and TRBJ1-5): DGGITQSPKYLFRKEGQNVTLSCEQNLNHDAMYWYRQDPGQGLRLIYYSQIVNDFQKGDIAEGYSVSREKKESFPLTVTSAQKNPTAFYLCASTTGANQPQHFGDGTRLSIL.

The J gene is TRBJ1-3, the V gene TRBV6-6, with D maybe TRBD1 (5 bases). CDR1 is MNHNY and CDR2 is SVGAGI in the germline V gene (reference sequence). This CDR3 has 16 amino acids. V lost 6 bases and J lost 4, with 19 bases in between. The CDR3 bases are TGTGCCAGCAGCCTAAGCAGGGTATCCATGGGAAACACCATATATTTT. Its translation: CASSLSRVSMGNTIYF.